This T cell receptor (beta chain) was obtained from a study of T cell repertoires in aging, cancer and after chemotherapy. Study overall: The full dataset contained several million TCR reads.

Rearranged V-D-J TRB sequences were amplified with a mixed TRB-A/B primer pool. Using its own MiXCR run on the multiplex PCR reads, TCRdb lists one record per CDR3 protein. The sample holds around 2,000 distinct CDR3 sequences, 23% seen once. The CDR3 loop spans 15 amino acids. The germline gives CDR1 SEHNR, CDR2 FQNEAQ (reference sequence). Trimming took off 0 bases at V and 6 bases at J, with 14 bases between the two ends. Amplification of TCR beta used genomic DNA extracted from peripheral blood. Within the sample, this clonotype is medium-sized. Its specificity is unknown. Study-level points and caveats: These repertoire data do not allow conclusions about immunological memory after chemotherapy. In each cancer cohort, median generation probability increased across chemotherapy, suggesting thymic output rebounded.

The chain carries TRBV7-9 and TRBJ1-1; D remains ambiguous. This receptor was taken from a human donor with a solid tumor. The sequencing sample was made of blood. The CDR3 protein is CASSLAGLRGAEAFF. The CDR3 DNA is TGTGCCAGCAGCTTAGCTGGCCTTCGTGGGGCTGAAGCTTTCTTT.